These 19 T cell receptor beta chains were all obtained from the same sample, sequenced in a study of immune heterogeneity within non-small cell lung tumors. Multiplex PCR (32 V and 13 J primers) was used to amplify the TCR beta CDR3. TCRdb independently ran MiXCR on the multiplex PCR reads; one entry per CDR3 protein. The sample contains fewer than 15,000 distinct CDR3 sequences, 23% of which appear only once. The template consisted of bulk tumor genomic DNA, with about 620 ng used per sample. Each primary tumor yielded several biopsies, collected far apart from one another at surgery. The study enrolled patients with untreated, newly diagnosed non-small cell lung cancer who underwent curative surgery. The sequencing sample was made of lung tumor tissue. These receptors were taken from a man aged 45 to 65 with non-small cell lung cancer.

Comment on this clonotype: The junction departs from germline at one end; a sequencing error may be responsible. This chain connects TRBV6-9 to TRBJ2-3; 16 bases fit TRBD2. Per germline, CDR1 MNHGY and CDR2 SVAAGI. The CDR3 runs to 17 residues. In DNA form, the CDR3 reads TGTGCCAGCAGTTACGATGGGACTAGCGGGAGGGAGGGATACTCAGTATTT. Protein sequence: CASSYDGTSGREGYSVF.

This clonotype was recorded at least ten times. V and J are TRBV30 and TRBJ2-2, with D perhaps being TRBD1 or TRBD2 (5 bases each). Germline V gene data show CDR1 as GTSNPN and CDR2 as SVGIG (reference sequence). CDR3 length: 13 residues. With 6 bases removed from V and 2 bases from J, the gap between germline ends came to 10 bases. The CDR3 is CACNRDNTGELFF. CDR3 coding DNA: TGTGCCTGTAACCGGGACAACACCGGGGAGCTGTTTTTT.

As for this clonotype: One base away lies a much larger clone, so this may be a sequencing read error. The chain uses TRBV20-1 and TRBJ1-4, with TRBD1 matching 11 bases. CDR1 is DFQATT and CDR2 is SNEGSKA in the germline V gene (reference sequence). The trim removed 3 bases at V and 6 bases at J, leaving 3 bases unmatched. CDR3 length: 14 amino acids. The CDR3 nucleotides read TGCAGTGCTAGTGGACAGGGGGCTTATGAAAAACTGTTTTTT. It yields the protein CSASGQGAYEKLFF.

This chain uses TRBV5-1 with TRBJ2-7; D perhaps matches TRBD2 (5 bases). The CDR3 covers 18 residues. Germline V gives CDR1 SGHRS, CDR2 YFSETQ. V lost 1 base, J lost 6 bases, and 26 bases lay in between. CDR3 sequence reads: CASSLLGLLGRRDVEQYF. CDR3 nucleotide sequence: TGCGCCAGCAGCTTGTTGGGGTTGTTAGGACGCCGGGATGTCGAGCAGTACTTC.

This clonotype was seen many times. The rearrangement links TRBV12-3 or TRBV12-4 to TRBJ1-2; no reliable D call. This CDR3 contains 13 residues. Trimming cost V 4 bases and J 4 bases, with 10 bases left between them. In DNA, the CDR3 is TGTGCCAGCAGTTCCAACAGTTTCTATGGCTACACCTTC. Translation gives CASSSNSFYGYTF.

The V gene is TRBV29-1, the J gene TRBJ2-1; D not resolved. CDR3 length equals 14 residues. Per germline, CDR1 SQVTM and CDR2 ANQGSEA. V gave up 5 bases and J gave up 6 bases, with 17 bases separating them. The CDR3 here is CSVFSQELFNEQFF. CDR3 DNA: TGCAGCGTTTTCTCCCAGGAGCTTTTCAATGAGCAGTTCTTC.

As concerns this clonotype: The junction departs from germline at one end; a sequencing error may be responsible. This chain uses TRBV28 with TRBJ1-4; tentatively, D is TRBD1 (5 bases). This CDR3 contains 15 residues. Per the germline V gene, CDR1 is MDHEN and CDR2 is SYDVKM. The CDR3 DNA reads TGTGCCAGTAGTTCCTGGACAATCAAGGGGGAAAAACTGTTTTTT. This gives the protein CASSSWTIKGEKLFF.

This clonotype was observed a handful of times. Possible read error: a much larger clone is one base away. V is TRBV4-1 and J is TRBJ1-2, with D perhaps matching TRBD1 (5 bases). CDR1 and CDR2 from the germline V gene are MGHRA and YSYEKL. CDR3 size: 15 residues. The V end was cut by 3 bases, the J end by 4 bases, with 15 bases between. This CDR3 reads CASSHAPGTAYGYTF. The DNA for the CDR3 is TGCGCCAGCAGCCATGCCCCCGGGACGGCCTATGGCTACACCTTC.

This clonotype appeared a few times. V gene TRBV5-6 combines with J gene TRBJ1-1, with no clear D. Germline V lookup: CDR1 SGHDT, CDR2 YYEEEE. The germline V and J ends were trimmed by 3 bases and 8 bases, with 8 bases remaining between them. This CDR3 is built from 11 residues. Here the CDR3 reads CASSSAVEAFF. CDR3 sequence (DNA): TGTGCCAGCAGCTCCGCCGTGGAAGCTTTCTTT.

Note on this clonotype: A read error is possible here, since a much larger clone lies one base away. V gene TRBV20-1 combines with J gene TRBJ2-1; weak D call: TRBD2 (5 bases). Germline V gene sequence: CDR1 DFQATT, CDR2 SNEGSKA (reference sequence). CDR3 length: 12 amino acids. CDR3 loop: CGGLNPNSEQFF. Here the CDR3 DNA reads TGCGGCGGACTTAACCCGAACAGTGAGCAGTTCTTC.

This clonotype was seen many times. In nucleotides, the CDR3 is TGCGCCAGCAGCTTGGACTACCCGGTAGCGGGAGTAGGGGGGGAGCTGTTTTTT. This encodes CASSLDYPVAGVGGELFF. The chain links TRBV5-1 to TRBJ2-2; the match to TRBD2 covers 9 bases. CDR1 is SGHRS and CDR2 is YFSETQ in the germline V gene. This CDR3 spans 18 amino acids. The V segment lost 0 bases and the J segment 8 bases; nucleotides outside the gene matches: 14.

The V gene is TRBV7-9, the J gene TRBJ2-2; 8 bases are a match to TRBD2. The CDR3 contains 14 residues. J gave up 5 bases and V 5 bases, and 4 bases lay outside the gene matches. In germline, CDR1 is SEHNR, CDR2 FQNEAQ (reference sequence). The CDR3 nucleotides are TGTGCCAGCAGCCGGGAGGGGGTTACCGGGGAGCTGTTTTTT. This codes for CASSREGVTGELFF. The full variable domain, completed using reference TRBV7-9 and TRBJ2-2, is DTGVSQNPRHKITKRGQNVTFRCDPISEHNRLYWYRQTLGQGPEFLTYFQNEAQLEKSRLLSDRFSAERPKGSFSTLEIQRTEQGDSAMYLCASSREGVTGELFFGEGSRLTVL.

This clonotype was seen ten or more times. This sequence joins TRBV14 and TRBJ1-2; 7 nucleotides align to TRBD1. Trimming cost V 0 bases and J 6 bases; bases outside gene matches: 10. Germline lookup yields CDR1 SGHDN and CDR2 FVKESK. This CDR3 comprises 16 residues. CDR3 DNA sequence: TGTGCCAGCAGCCAAGATGGTTTGAGGGGGCGCGATGGCTACACCTTC. This sequence encodes CASSQDGLRGRDGYTF. Combining the CDR3 with reference TRBV14 and TRBJ1-2 gives the whole variable domain EAGVTQFPSHSVIEKGQTVTLRCDPISGHDNLYWYRRVMGKEIKFLLHFVKESKQDESGMPNNRFLAERTGGTYSTLKVQPAELEDSGVYFCASSQDGLRGRDGYTFGSGTRLTVV.

This clonotype was detected many times. The V gene is TRBV6-2 or TRBV6-3, the J gene TRBJ2-1, with 12 bases that match TRBD2. The CDR3 sequence is 15 residues long. CDR1 is MNHEY, CDR2 SVGEGT, per germline. Trimming removed 2 bases from V and 6 bases from J; junction bases left unmatched: 2. The CDR3 DNA sequence: TGTGCCAGCAGTTACCTAGCGGGGGGGCCCAATGAGCAGTTCTTC. It translates to CASSYLAGGPNEQFF.

This clonotype was seen at least ten times. The rearrangement uses TRBV6-4 and TRBJ2-7; a possible D gene is TRBD1 (5 bases). Trimming left V 5 bases short and J 3 bases short, with 14 bases between. CDR3 length: 14 amino acids. Germline V gene lookup returns CDR1 MRHNA and CDR2 SNTAGT. This CDR3 is CASSPTGQGYEQYF. CDR3 nucleotides: TGTGCCAGCAGTCCTACCGGACAAGGCTACGAGCAGTACTTC.

As for this clonotype: A read error is possible here, since a much larger clone lies one base away. The rearrangement links TRBV7-6 to TRBJ1-5, with 7 bases identical to TRBD1. The length of the CDR3 is 14 residues. Germline V gene data show CDR1 as SGHVS and CDR2 as FNYEAQ. V trimming: 6 bases; J trimming: 2 bases; junction bases outside the gene matches: 4. In DNA, the CDR3 is TGTGCCAGCAGACCCGGGACAGGCAATCAGCCCCAGCATTTT. It is translated as CASRPGTGNQPQHF.

As for this clonotype: Since a much larger clone is just one base distant, this may be a read error. The CDR3 coding sequence is TGTGCCAGCAGCTTGGGACGCCAAGGAGGCTACGAGCAGTACTTC. It translates to CASSLGRQGGYEQYF. The V and J genes are TRBV7-2 and TRBJ2-7, with D possibly called TRBD1 or TRBD2 (5 bases each). This CDR3 region has 15 residues. Per the germline V gene, CDR1 is SGHTA and CDR2 is FQGNSA. The V gene lost 3 bases and the J gene lost 3 bases, with 15 bases spanning the gap. Variable domain in full (rest from reference TRBV7-2 and TRBJ2-7): GAGVSQSPSNKVTEKGKDVELRCDPISGHTALYWYRQSLGQGLEFLIYFQGNSAPDKSGLPSDRFSAERTGGSVSTLTIQRTQQEDSAVYLCASSLGRQGGYEQYFGPGTRLTVT.

This clonotype was detected many times. The V and J genes are TRBV3-1 and TRBJ1-4; tentative D call: TRBD1 (6 bases). This CDR3 has 16 residues. V lost 1 base, J lost 8 bases, and 17 bases lay in between. The V gene's germline CDR1 is LGHDT and CDR2 YNNKEL (reference sequence). CDR3 region: CASSQGARGIQEKLFF. The CDR3 DNA reads TGTGCCAGCAGCCAAGGAGCCAGGGGAATCCAAGAAAAACTGTTTTTT.

Many counts were recorded for this clonotype. The rearrangement joins TRBV9 to TRBJ2-3; D not resolved. CDR1 and CDR2 (germline): SGDLS, YYNGEE. V was cut by 0 bases and J by 3 bases, with 5 bases left in between. The CDR3 consists of 13 residues. The CDR3, as DNA: TGTGCCAGCAGCGTAGAGGAGACAGATACGCAGTATTTT. It translates to CASSVEETDTQYF.